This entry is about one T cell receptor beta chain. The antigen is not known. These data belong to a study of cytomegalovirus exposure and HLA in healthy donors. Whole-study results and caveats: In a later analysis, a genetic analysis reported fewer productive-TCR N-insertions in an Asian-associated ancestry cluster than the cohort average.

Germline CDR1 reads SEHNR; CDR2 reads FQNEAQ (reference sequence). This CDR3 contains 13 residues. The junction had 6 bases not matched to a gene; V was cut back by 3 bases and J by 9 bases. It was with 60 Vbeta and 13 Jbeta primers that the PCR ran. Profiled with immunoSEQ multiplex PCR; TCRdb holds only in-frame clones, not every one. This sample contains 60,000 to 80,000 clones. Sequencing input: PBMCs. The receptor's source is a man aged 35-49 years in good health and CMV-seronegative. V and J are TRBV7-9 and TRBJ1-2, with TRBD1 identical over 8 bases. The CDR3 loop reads CASSLNQGASYTF. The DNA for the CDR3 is TGTGCCAGCAGCTTGAACCAGGGGGCAAGCTACACCTTC.